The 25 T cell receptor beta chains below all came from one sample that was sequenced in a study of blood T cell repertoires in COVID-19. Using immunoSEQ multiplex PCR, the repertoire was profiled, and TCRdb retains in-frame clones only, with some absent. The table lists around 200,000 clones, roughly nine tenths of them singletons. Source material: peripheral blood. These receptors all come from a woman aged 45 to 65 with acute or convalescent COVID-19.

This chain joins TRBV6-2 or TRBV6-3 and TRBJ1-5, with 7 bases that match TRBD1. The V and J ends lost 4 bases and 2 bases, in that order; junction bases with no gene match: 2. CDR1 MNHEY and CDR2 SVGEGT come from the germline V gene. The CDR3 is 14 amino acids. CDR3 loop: CASSWGQRNQPQHF. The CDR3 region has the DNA TGTGCCAGCAGTTGGGGACAGCGCAATCAGCCCCAGCATTTT.

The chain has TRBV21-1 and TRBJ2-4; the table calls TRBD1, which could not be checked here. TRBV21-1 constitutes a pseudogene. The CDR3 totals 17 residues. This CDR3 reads CASSNSATGLAKNIQYF. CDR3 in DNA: TGTGCCAGCAGCAATTCCGCGACAGGTCTAGCCAAAAACATTCAGTACTTC.

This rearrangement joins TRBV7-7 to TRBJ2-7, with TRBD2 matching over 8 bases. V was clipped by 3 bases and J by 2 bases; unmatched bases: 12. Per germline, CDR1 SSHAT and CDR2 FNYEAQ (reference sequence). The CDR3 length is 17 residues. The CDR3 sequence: CASSFGLAPLSTYEQYF. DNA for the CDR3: TGTGCCAGCAGCTTCGGACTAGCTCCGCTGTCAACCTACGAGCAGTACTTC. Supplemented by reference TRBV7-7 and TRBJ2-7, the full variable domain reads GAGVSQSPRYKVTKRGQDVTLRCDPISSHATLYWYQQALGQGPEFLTYFNYEAQPDKSGLPSDRFSAERPEGSISTLTIQRTEQRDSAMYRCASSFGLAPLSTYEQYFGPGTRLTVT.

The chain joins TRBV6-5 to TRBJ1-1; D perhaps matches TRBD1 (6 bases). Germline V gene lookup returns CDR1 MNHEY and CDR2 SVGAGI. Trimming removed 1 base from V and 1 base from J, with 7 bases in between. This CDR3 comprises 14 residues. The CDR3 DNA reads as TGTGCCAGCAGTTACTGGGGACAGAACACTGAAGCTTTCTTT. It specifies CASSYWGQNTEAFF.

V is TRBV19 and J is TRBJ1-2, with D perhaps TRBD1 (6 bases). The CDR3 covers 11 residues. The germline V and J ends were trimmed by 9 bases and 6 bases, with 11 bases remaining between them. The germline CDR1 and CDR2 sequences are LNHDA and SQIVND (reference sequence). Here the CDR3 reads CASRQEHGYTF. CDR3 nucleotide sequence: TGTGCCAGCAGACAGGAACATGGCTACACCTTC.

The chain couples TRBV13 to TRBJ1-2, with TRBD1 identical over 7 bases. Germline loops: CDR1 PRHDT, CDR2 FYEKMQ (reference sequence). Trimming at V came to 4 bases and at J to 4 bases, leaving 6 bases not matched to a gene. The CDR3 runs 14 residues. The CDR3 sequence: CASSSEGARYGYTF. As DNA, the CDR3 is TGTGCCAGCAGCTCGGAGGGGGCCCGCTATGGCTACACCTTC.

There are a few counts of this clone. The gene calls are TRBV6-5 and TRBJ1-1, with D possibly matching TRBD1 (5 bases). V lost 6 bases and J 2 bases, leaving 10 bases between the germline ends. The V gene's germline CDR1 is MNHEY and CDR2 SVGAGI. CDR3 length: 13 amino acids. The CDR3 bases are TGTGCCAGCAGAAATACAGGCAACACTGAAGCTTTCTTT. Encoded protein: CASRNTGNTEAFF.

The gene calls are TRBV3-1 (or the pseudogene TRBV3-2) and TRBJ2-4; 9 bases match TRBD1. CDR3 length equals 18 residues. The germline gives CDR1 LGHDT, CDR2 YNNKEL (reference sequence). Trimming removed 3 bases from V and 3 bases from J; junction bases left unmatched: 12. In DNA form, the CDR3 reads TGTGCCAGCAGCCACCCGCACAGGGGGCCATATGTCAAAAACATTCAGTACTTC. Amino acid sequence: CASSHPHRGPYVKNIQYF.

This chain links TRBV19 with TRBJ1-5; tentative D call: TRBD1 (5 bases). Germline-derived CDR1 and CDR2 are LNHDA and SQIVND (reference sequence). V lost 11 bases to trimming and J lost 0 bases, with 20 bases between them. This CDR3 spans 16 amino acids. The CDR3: CAVGQRRGYSNQPQHF. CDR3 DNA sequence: TGTGCCGTGGGTCAACGAAGGGGTTATAGCAATCAGCCCCAGCATTTT.

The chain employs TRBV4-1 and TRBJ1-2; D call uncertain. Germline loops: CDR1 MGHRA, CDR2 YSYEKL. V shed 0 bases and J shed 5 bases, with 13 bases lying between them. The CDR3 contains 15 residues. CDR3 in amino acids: CASSQDRGNSYGYTF. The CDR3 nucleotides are TGCGCCAGCAGCCAAGATCGCGGGAACTCATATGGCTACACCTTC.

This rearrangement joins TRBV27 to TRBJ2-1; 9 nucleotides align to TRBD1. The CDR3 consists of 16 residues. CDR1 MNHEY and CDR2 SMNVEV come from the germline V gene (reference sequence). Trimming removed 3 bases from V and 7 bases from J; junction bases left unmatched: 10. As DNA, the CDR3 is TGTGCCAGCAGTTTCTCCGGGACAGGGCTGGGTAATGAGCAGTTCTTC. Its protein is CASSFSGTGLGNEQFF.

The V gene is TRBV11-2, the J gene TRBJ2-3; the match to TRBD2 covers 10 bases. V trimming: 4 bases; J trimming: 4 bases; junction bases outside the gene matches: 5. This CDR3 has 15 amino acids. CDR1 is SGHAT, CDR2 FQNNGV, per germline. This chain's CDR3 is CASSSIAGGPDTQYF. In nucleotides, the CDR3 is TGTGCCAGCAGCTCAATAGCGGGGGGCCCAGATACGCAGTATTTT.

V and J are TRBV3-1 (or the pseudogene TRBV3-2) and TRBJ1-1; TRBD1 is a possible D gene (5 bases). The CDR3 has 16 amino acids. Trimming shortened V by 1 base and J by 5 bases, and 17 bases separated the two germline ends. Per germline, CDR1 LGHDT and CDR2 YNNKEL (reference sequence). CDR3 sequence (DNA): TGTGCCAGCAGCCAAGGCGGATGGAGGGGACTAACTGAAGCTTTCTTT. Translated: CASSQGGWRGLTEAFF.

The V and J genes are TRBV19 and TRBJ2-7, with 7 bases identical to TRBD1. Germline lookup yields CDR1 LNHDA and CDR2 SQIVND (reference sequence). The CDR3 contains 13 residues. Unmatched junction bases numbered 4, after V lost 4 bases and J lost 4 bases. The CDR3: CASSTPGGYEQYF. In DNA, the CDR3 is TGTGCCAGTAGTACTCCAGGGGGATACGAGCAGTACTTC.

CDR3 sequence reads: CASSFQVGYEQYF. The DNA of the CDR3 is TGTGCCAGCAGTTTTCAGGTGGGCTACGAGCAGTACTTC. The J gene is TRBJ2-7, the V gene TRBV6-5, with unresolved D. The CDR3 runs 13 residues. V lost 4 bases, J lost 3 bases, and 10 bases lay in between. Germline CDR1 MNHEY, CDR2 SVGAGI.

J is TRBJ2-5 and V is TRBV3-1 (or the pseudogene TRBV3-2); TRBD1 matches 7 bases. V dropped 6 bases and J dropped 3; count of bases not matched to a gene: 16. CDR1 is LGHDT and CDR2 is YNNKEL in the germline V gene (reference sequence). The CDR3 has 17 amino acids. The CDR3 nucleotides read TGTGCCAGCAGTCCCCGTGATTTTGGGACAGAAGAAGAGACCCAGTACTTC. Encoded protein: CASSPRDFGTEEETQYF.

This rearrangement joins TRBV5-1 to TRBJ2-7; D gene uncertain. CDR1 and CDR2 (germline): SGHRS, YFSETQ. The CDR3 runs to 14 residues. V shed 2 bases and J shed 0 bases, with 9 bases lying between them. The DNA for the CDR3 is TGCGCCAGCAGCTTCTCAAGCAACTCCTACGAGCAGTACTTC. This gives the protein CASSFSSNSYEQYF.

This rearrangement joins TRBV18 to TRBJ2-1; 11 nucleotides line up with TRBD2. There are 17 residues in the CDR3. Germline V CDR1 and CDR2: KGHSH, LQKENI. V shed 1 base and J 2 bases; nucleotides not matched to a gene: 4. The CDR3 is CASSPLTSGGTYNEQFF. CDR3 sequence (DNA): TGTGCCAGCTCACCACTTACTAGCGGGGGTACCTACAATGAGCAGTTCTTC. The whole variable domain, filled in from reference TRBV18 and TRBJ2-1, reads NAGVMQNPRHLVRRRGQEARLRCSPMKGHSHVYWYRQLPEEGLKFMVYLQKENIIDESGMPKERFSAEFPKEGPSILRIQQVVRGDSAAYFCASSPLTSGGTYNEQFFGPGTRLTVL.

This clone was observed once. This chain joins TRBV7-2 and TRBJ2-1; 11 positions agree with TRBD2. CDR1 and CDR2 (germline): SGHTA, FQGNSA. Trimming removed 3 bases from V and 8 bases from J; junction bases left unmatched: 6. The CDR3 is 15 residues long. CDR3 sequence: CASSFSGGALYEQFF. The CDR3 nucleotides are TGTGCCAGCAGCTTTAGCGGGGGGGCCCTTTATGAGCAGTTCTTC.

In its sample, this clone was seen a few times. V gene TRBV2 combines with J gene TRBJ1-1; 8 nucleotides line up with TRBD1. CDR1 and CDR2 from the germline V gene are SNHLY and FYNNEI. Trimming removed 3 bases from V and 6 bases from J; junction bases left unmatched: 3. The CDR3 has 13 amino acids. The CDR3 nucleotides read TGTGCCAGCAGTGATCAGGGGGCCCCTGAAGCTTTCTTT. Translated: CASSDQGAPEAFF.

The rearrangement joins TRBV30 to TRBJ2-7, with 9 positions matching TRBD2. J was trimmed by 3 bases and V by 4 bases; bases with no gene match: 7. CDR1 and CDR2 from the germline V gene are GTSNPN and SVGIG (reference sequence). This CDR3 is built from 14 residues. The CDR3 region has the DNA TGTGCCTGGACGCCGGAACTAGCGGGCTACGAGCAGTACTTC. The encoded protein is CAWTPELAGYEQYF.

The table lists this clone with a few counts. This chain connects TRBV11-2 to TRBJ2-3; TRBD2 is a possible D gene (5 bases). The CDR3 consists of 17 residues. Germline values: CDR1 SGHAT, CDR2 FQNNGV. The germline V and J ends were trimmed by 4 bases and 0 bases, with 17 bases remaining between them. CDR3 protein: CASSSPSGATSTDTQYF. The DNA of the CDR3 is TGTGCCAGCAGCTCCCCCAGCGGCGCCACTAGCACAGATACGCAGTATTTT.

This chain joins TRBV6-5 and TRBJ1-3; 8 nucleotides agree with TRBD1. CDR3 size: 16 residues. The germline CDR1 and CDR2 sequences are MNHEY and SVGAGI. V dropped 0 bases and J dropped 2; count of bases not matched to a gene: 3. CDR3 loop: CASSYSKQGAGNTIYF. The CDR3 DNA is TGTGCCAGCAGTTACTCGAAACAGGGGGCTGGAAACACCATATATTTT.

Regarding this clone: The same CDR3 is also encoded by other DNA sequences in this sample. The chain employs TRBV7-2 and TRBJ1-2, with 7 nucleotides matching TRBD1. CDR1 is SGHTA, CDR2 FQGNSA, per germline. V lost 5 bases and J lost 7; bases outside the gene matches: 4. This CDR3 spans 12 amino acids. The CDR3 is CASSPDRVGYTF. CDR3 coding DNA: TGTGCCAGCAGCCCCGACAGGGTTGGCTACACCTTC.

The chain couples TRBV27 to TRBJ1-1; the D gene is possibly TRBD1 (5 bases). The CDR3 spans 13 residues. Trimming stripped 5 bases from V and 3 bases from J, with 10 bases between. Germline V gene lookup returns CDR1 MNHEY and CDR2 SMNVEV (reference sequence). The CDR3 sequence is CASSPDSHTEAFF. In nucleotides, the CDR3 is TGTGCCAGCAGTCCTGACAGCCACACTGAAGCTTTCTTT.